This T cell receptor beta chain was recorded in a study of shared clonotypes between healthy human individuals. Study-level information: With ages of 18 to 49, the donors were two women and a few men. Per donor, three plates held CD4 naive cells, three held CD4 memory, two held CD8 naive and one held CD8 memory. Study-wide findings and caveats: In this cohort, only blood was sampled, and tissue repertoires likely differ.

On this clone: Its antigen is as yet unknown.

Each donor was a Caucasian adult residing in Nashville, Tennessee. CDR3 length: 12 residues. CDR1 is GTSNPN and CDR2 is SVGIG in the germline V gene (reference sequence). V shed 2 bases and J shed 6 bases, with 8 bases lying between them. Profiling relied on immunoSEQ multiplex PCR, and the TCRdb table lists in-frame clones only, not all of them. This sample has a few million clones, with 93% found just once. V is TRBV30 and J is TRBJ2-1; D not resolved. Material: naive CD4+ T cells from PBMCs. Sample subset: CD45RA+ positively selected. This receptor was identified in a young man in good health. Some clones in this sample may be carry-over from other donors' samples. DNA of the CDR3: TGTGCCTGGAGTCCCATCCCCAATGAGCAGTTCTTC. This translates into CAWSPIPNEQFF. Full variable domain (remainder filled in from reference TRBV30 and TRBJ2-1): SQTIHQWPATLVQPVGSPLSLECTVEGTSNPNLYWYRQAAGRGLQLLFYSVGIGQISSEVPQNLSASRPQDRQFILSSKKLLLSDSGFYLCAWSPIPNEQFFGPGTRLTVL.